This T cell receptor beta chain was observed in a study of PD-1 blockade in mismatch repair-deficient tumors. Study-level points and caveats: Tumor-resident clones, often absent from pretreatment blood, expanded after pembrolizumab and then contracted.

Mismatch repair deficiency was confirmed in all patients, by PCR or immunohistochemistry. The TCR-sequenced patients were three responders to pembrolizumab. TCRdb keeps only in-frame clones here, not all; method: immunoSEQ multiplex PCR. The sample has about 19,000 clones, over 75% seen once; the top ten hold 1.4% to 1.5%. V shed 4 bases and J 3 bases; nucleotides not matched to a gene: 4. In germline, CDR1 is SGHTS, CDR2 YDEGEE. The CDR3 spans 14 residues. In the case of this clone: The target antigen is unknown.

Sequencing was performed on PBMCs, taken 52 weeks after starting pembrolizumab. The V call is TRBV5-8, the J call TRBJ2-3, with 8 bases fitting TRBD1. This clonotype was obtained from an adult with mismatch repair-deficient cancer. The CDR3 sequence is CASSPTGGTDTQYF. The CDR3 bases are TGTGCCAGCAGCCCTACAGGGGGAACAGATACGCAGTATTTT.